Each of the 28 T cell receptor beta chains below was sequenced from the same sample in a study of shared clonotypes between healthy human individuals. TCRdb's table, derived via immunoSEQ multiplex PCR, lists solely in-frame clones and lacks some. The table has about 2.4 million clones, more than 90% seen once; the top ten hold under 0.15%. The source material was naive CD4+ T cells sorted from blood. As for subset: CD45RA+ positively selected. These receptors originate from a man between 18 and 35 years old in good health.

The count of this clone is one. The chain carries TRBV6-5 and TRBJ1-5; D unresolved. The CDR3 extends over 16 amino acids. Deletions cut 2 bases from V and 1 base from J, with 12 bases between. Germline lookup yields CDR1 MNHEY and CDR2 SVGAGI. The CDR3 here is CASSYGSLASNQPQHF. CDR3 coding DNA: TGTGCCAGCAGTTACGGTTCACTTGCCAGCAATCAGCCCCAGCATTTT.

The gene calls are TRBV30 and TRBJ1-2; D perhaps matches TRBD1 (6 bases). Trimming removed 8 bases from V and 0 bases from J, with 16 bases in between. Germline assignment: CDR1 GTSNPN and CDR2 SVGIG (reference sequence). There are 14 residues in the CDR3. The CDR3 DNA is TGTGCCATGACCCTGGGGGCGGCTAACTATGGCTACACCTTC. The encoded protein is CAMTLGAANYGYTF.

The genes are TRBV28 and TRBJ1-6; 9 bases agree with TRBD1. The CDR3 has 16 amino acids. V gave up 4 bases and J gave up 14 bases; unmatched junction bases: 15. Germline CDR1 reads MDHEN; CDR2 reads SYDVKM. The CDR3 spells CASSSTVTGGAGALHF. The CDR3 DNA is TGTGCCAGCAGTTCCACCGTTACAGGGGGCGCTGGGGCCCTCCACTTT. Drawing the rest from reference TRBV28 and TRBJ1-6, the complete variable domain is DVKVTQSSRYLVKRTGEKVFLECVQDMDHENMFWYRQDPGLGLRLIYFSYDVKMKEKGDIPEGYSVSREKKERFSLILESASTNQTSMYLCASSSTVTGGAGALHFGNGTRLTVT.

The gene calls are TRBV4-2 and TRBJ2-2; 7 nucleotides align to TRBD2. CDR3 length: 18 residues. Germline CDR1 LGHNA, CDR2 YNFKEQ. With 4 bases clipped from V and 2 bases from J, the junction kept 13 bases outside the gene matches. The CDR3 sequence: CASSRRLAGETNTGELFF. DNA of the CDR3: TGTGCCAGCAGCCGCCGACTGGCGGGGGAAACCAACACCGGGGAGCTGTTTTTT.

This rearrangement joins TRBV10-1 to TRBJ1-2; the match to TRBD1 covers 8 bases. V was clipped by 1 base and J by 2 bases; unmatched bases: 12. In germline, CDR1 is WNHNN, CDR2 SYGVQD (reference sequence). The CDR3 has 18 residues. DNA for the CDR3: TGCGCCAGCAGTGAGTTGACAGCTCAGGGGGCGCCCAACTATGGCTACACCTTC. Translated, it gives CASSELTAQGAPNYGYTF.

Only a few counts were recorded for this clone. The V call is TRBV2, the J call TRBJ1-1; no clear D. The germline V and J ends were trimmed by 8 bases and 4 bases, with 8 bases remaining between them. CDR3 length: 11 residues. CDR1 SNHLY and CDR2 FYNNEI come from the germline V gene. For the CDR3, the DNA is TGTGCCAGCGGTTTGGGCACTGAAGCTTTCTTT. Its protein is CASGLGTEAFF. The complete variable domain, with remaining parts taken from reference TRBV2 and TRBJ1-1, reads EPEVTQTPSHQVTQMGQEVILRCVPISNHLYFYWYRQILGQKVEFLVSFYNNEISEKSEIFDDQFSVERPDGSNFTLKIRSTKLEDSAMYFCASGLGTEAFFGQGTRLTVV.

This rearrangement joins TRBV7-2 to TRBJ1-5; D is unclear. This CDR3 has 14 residues. The germline CDR1 and CDR2 sequences are SGHTA and FQGNSA. V lost 5 bases to trimming and J lost 4 bases, with 12 bases between them. The CDR3 sequence is CASSRTVANQPQHF. The DNA of the CDR3 is TGTGCCAGCAGCAGGACGGTGGCTAATCAGCCCCAGCATTTT.

The chain carries TRBV5-6 and TRBJ2-5, with D perhaps matching TRBD2 (5 bases). The germline gives CDR1 SGHDT, CDR2 YYEEEE. The CDR3 spans 15 residues. V dropped 4 bases and J dropped 5 bases, with 18 bases sitting between them. The CDR3 DNA follows: TGTGCCAGCAGCCCCGGGCTAAAGGGCGGGGAGACCCAGTACTTC. Translated: CASSPGLKGGETQYF. Supplemented by reference TRBV5-6 and TRBJ2-5, the full variable domain reads DAGVTQSPTHLIKTRGQQVTLRCSPKSGHDTVSWYQQALGQGPQFIFQYYEEEERQRGNFPDRFSGHQFPNYSSELNVNALLLGDSALYLCASSPGLKGGETQYFGPGTRLLVL.

The chain recombines TRBV29-1 with TRBJ1-2, with D possibly TRBD1 on 6 matching bases. The CDR3 spans 12 residues. Germline V gene sequence: CDR1 SQVTM, CDR2 ANQGSEA. V lost 7 bases to trimming and J lost 0 bases, with 9 bases between them. The CDR3 sequence is CSAGTSNYGYTF. In nucleotides, the CDR3 is TGCAGCGCCGGGACATCTAACTATGGCTACACCTTC.

A single count supports this clone. The V gene is TRBV27, the J gene TRBJ2-2; TRBD2 aligns across 10 bases. CDR1 and CDR2 from the germline V gene are MNHEY and SMNVEV (reference sequence). The V segment lost 7 bases and the J segment 6 bases; nucleotides outside the gene matches: 11. The CDR3 has 16 residues. The CDR3 bases are TGTGCCAGCACCGGAGCGGGGGGGCGATCCCCCGGGGAGCTGTTTTTT. Amino acids: CASTGAGGRSPGELFF.

A single count supports this clone. The rearrangement uses TRBV2 and TRBJ1-2; 8 nucleotides match TRBD1. In germline, CDR1 is SNHLY, CDR2 FYNNEI. The CDR3 has 15 amino acids. Trimming cost V 6 bases and J 2 bases; bases outside gene matches: 8. In nucleotides, the CDR3 is TGTGCCAGCAGCACCGGACAGGGTGGCAACTATGGCTACACCTTC. Translating it yields CASSTGQGGNYGYTF.

This clone occurred a few times. V gene TRBV4-2 combines with J gene TRBJ1-5; D uncertain. Germline CDR1 and CDR2: LGHNA and YNFKEQ. V lost 0 bases and J lost 1, with 7 bases in between. CDR3 length: 15 amino acids. CDR3 sequence reads: CASSQEYGSNQPQHF. In DNA form, the CDR3 reads TGTGCCAGCAGCCAAGAGTACGGCAGCAATCAGCCCCAGCATTTT.

The genes are TRBV7-9 and TRBJ2-2; D is uncertain. V gave up 10 bases and J gave up 2 bases, with 11 bases separating them. Per germline, CDR1 SEHNR and CDR2 FQNEAQ (reference sequence). CDR3 length: 13 amino acids. This CDR3 reads CATPTGNTGELFF. The CDR3 nucleotides are TGTGCCACACCGACGGGCAACACCGGGGAGCTGTTTTTT.

The gene calls are TRBV5-1 and TRBJ2-2; D is possibly TRBD2 (6 bases). This CDR3 is 15 amino acids long. Trimming removed 1 base from V and 6 bases from J, with 13 bases in between. Germline V gene sequence: CDR1 SGHRS, CDR2 YFSETQ. The CDR3 bases are TGCGCCAGCAGCTTGAGACTAGTCAGTTCCGGGGAGCTGTTTTTT. Its protein is CASSLRLVSSGELFF. Variable domain in full (rest from reference TRBV5-1 and TRBJ2-2): KAGVTQTPRYLIKTRGQQVTLSCSPISGHRSVSWYQQTPGQGLQFLFEYFSETQRNKGNFPGRFSGRQFSNSRSEMNVSTLELGDSALYLCASSLRLVSSGELFFGEGSRLTVL.

In nucleotides, the CDR3 is TGCAGCGCCAACACCGTAGAAGCTTTCTTT. Encoded protein: CSANTVEAFF. V gene TRBV29-1 combines with J gene TRBJ1-1, with D unresolved. Germline V gives CDR1 SQVTM, CDR2 ANQGSEA. V was clipped by 7 bases and J by 8 bases, with 11 bases between them. The CDR3 extends over 10 amino acids.

The chain uses TRBV27 and TRBJ1-2, with a possible D match to TRBD1 (5 bases). V lost 5 bases, J lost 5 bases, and 15 bases lay in between. CDR3 length: 14 amino acids. Germline assignment: CDR1 MNHEY and CDR2 SMNVEV (reference sequence). The CDR3 is CASSRGSPGYGYTF. DNA for the CDR3: TGTGCCAGCAGTAGGGGCTCTCCCGGGTATGGCTACACCTTC.

Turning to this clone: At the DNA level, this CDR3 is encoded by other sequences in the same sample as well. This chain connects TRBV29-1 to TRBJ1-4; TRBD1 matches 8 bases. This CDR3 comprises 13 residues. The J segment lost 8 bases and the V segment lost 3 bases, leaving 5 bases of the junction unmatched. Looked up from germline, CDR1 is SQVTM and CDR2 is ANQGSEA. This chain's CDR3 is CSVDGTGGEKLFF. In DNA, the CDR3 is TGCAGCGTTGATGGGACAGGAGGGGAAAAACTGTTTTTT.

About this clone itself: This same CDR3 is encoded by further DNA sequences in the sample. This chain uses TRBV9 with TRBJ1-5, with D unresolved. This CDR3 contains 14 residues. CDR1 and CDR2 (germline): SGDLS, YYNGEE. Trimming removed 0 bases from V and 4 bases from J, with 8 bases in between. The DNA for the CDR3 is TGTGCCAGCAGCGTAGGAGCCGGGAATCAGCCCCAGCATTTT. This translates into CASSVGAGNQPQHF.

The rearrangement links TRBV10-3 to TRBJ2-5, with 9 bases identical to TRBD2. The germline V gene encodes CDR1 ENHRY and CDR2 SYGVKD. V was pared by 3 bases and J by 0 bases, with 5 bases of the junction left unmatched. This CDR3 is built from 16 residues. CDR3 bases: TGTGCCATCAGTGACACGTTAGCGGGAGACCAAGAGACCCAGTACTTC. Protein sequence: CAISDTLAGDQETQYF.

This chain joins TRBV27 and TRBJ1-2; 7 bases align to TRBD1. The germline V gene encodes CDR1 MNHEY and CDR2 SMNVEV (reference sequence). The V segment lost 5 bases and the J segment 4 bases; nucleotides outside the gene matches: 7. The CDR3 spans 14 residues. CDR3 sequence (DNA): TGTGCCAGCAGTCCTGAGGGGACAGCCTATGGCTACACCTTC. Translation: CASSPEGTAYGYTF.

This chain connects TRBV28 to TRBJ1-2; D gene unclear. CDR3 length equals 13 residues. CDR1 MDHEN and CDR2 SYDVKM come from the germline V gene. Trimming took off 6 bases at V and 0 bases at J, with 8 bases between the two ends. The CDR3 DNA reads TGTGCCAGCAGAGAGGCGGCTAACTATGGCTACACCTTC. Its protein product is CASREAANYGYTF.

The chain combines TRBV28 with TRBJ2-5; D possibly corresponds to TRBD2 (5 bases). The CDR3 has 10 amino acids. V shed 6 bases and J shed 10 bases, with 9 bases lying between them. Germline V gene data show CDR1 as MDHEN and CDR2 as SYDVKM. The CDR3 loop reads CASSPGSQYF. CDR3 coding DNA: TGTGCCAGCAGCCCGGGGAGCCAGTACTTC. Complete variable domain (other parts from reference TRBV28 and TRBJ2-5): DVKVTQSSRYLVKRTGEKVFLECVQDMDHENMFWYRQDPGLGLRLIYFSYDVKMKEKGDIPEGYSVSREKKERFSLILESASTNQTSMYLCASSPGSQYFGPGTRLLVL.

This rearrangement joins TRBV27 to TRBJ2-7, with D unresolved. This CDR3 region has 11 residues. V was shortened by 8 bases and J by 4 bases, with 9 bases between the two germline ends. Germline assignment: CDR1 MNHEY and CDR2 SMNVEV (reference sequence). The CDR3 protein is CASRAEYEQYF. As DNA, the CDR3 is TGTGCCAGCCGGGCTGAGTACGAGCAGTACTTC.

The chain has TRBV7-9 and TRBJ1-2; no firm D call. This CDR3 comprises 15 residues. V gave up 5 bases and J gave up 2 bases, with 15 bases separating them. Germline V gene sequence: CDR1 SEHNR, CDR2 FQNEAQ (reference sequence). The DNA of the CDR3 is TGTGCCAGCAGCAGAAGCCCCGAAGGCAACTATGGCTACACCTTC. It is translated as CASSRSPEGNYGYTF.

This clone was seen only once. V and J are TRBV21-1 and TRBJ1-5. TRBV21-1 is a recognized pseudogene. The CDR3 length is 16 residues. Written as DNA, the CDR3 is TGTGCCAGCAGCAAGGACCGTCCACCGCAATATCAGCCCCAGCATTTT. It is translated as CASSKDRPPQYQPQHF.

The chain links TRBV28 to TRBJ2-5, with D maybe TRBD1 (6 bases). Germline V gives CDR1 MDHEN, CDR2 SYDVKM. Trimming took 4 bases from V and 4 from J, leaving 13 bases between them. The CDR3 consists of 14 residues. CDR3 in amino acids: CASSSGWTAETQYF. The CDR3 coding sequence is TGTGCCAGCAGTTCAGGATGGACAGCAGAGACCCAGTACTTC. Full variable domain (outside the CDR3, taken from reference TRBV28 and TRBJ2-5): DVKVTQSSRYLVKRTGEKVFLECVQDMDHENMFWYRQDPGLGLRLIYFSYDVKMKEKGDIPEGYSVSREKKERFSLILESASTNQTSMYLCASSSGWTAETQYFGPGTRLLVL.

Points on this clone: Other DNA sequences in this sample translate to the same CDR3. The chain joins TRBV18 to TRBJ2-3; no clear D. V shed 2 bases and J shed 5 bases, with 5 bases lying between them. This CDR3 region has 12 residues. Germline V gene sequence: CDR1 KGHSH, CDR2 LQKENI. CDR3 sequence reads: CASSPMGDTQYF. The CDR3 nucleotides read TGTGCCAGCTCACCAATGGGAGATACGCAGTATTTT. Based on the CDR3 plus reference TRBV18 and TRBJ2-3, the full variable domain is NAGVMQNPRHLVRRRGQEARLRCSPMKGHSHVYWYRQLPEEGLKFMVYLQKENIIDESGMPKERFSAEFPKEGPSILRIQQVVRGDSAAYFCASSPMGDTQYFGPGTRLTVL.

The chain couples TRBV9 to TRBJ2-7; the D gene is possibly TRBD1 (5 bases). Germline V CDR1 and CDR2: SGDLS, YYNGEE. V lost 5 bases to trimming and J lost 6 bases, with 24 bases between them. CDR3 length: 16 amino acids. The CDR3 sequence: CASSAHSSLTGSEQYF. The CDR3 DNA sequence: TGTGCCAGCAGTGCCCACTCGAGCTTAACAGGTTCCGAGCAGTACTTC.